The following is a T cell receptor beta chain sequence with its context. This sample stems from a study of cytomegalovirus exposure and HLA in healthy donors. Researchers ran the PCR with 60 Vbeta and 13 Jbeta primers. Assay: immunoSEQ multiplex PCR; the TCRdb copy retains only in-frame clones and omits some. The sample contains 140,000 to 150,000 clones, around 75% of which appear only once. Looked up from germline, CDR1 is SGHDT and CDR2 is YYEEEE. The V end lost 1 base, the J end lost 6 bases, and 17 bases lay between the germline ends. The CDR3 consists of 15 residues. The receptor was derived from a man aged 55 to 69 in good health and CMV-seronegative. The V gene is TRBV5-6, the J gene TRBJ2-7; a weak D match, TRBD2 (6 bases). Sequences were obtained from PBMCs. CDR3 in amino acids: CASSLFRDSPLEQYF. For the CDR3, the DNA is TGTGCCAGCAGCTTGTTCCGGGACTCCCCCCTCGAGCAGTACTTC.